These 24 T cell receptor beta chains originate from one sample sequenced in a study of cytomegalovirus exposure and HLA in healthy donors. With 60 Vbeta and 13 Jbeta primers, the PCR was carried out. Generated by immunoSEQ multiplex PCR, the TCRdb table keeps only in-frame clones and is missing some. The sample has approximately 120,000 clones, around 72% seen once; the top ten hold more than 7.5%. The specimen was PBMCs. The receptors derive from a woman between 50 and 59 years old in good health and CMV-seropositive.

This chain links TRBV5-1 with TRBJ1-2; D is possibly TRBD1 (6 bases). The V end lost 3 bases, the J end lost 0 bases, and 9 bases lay between the germline ends. The CDR3 length is 14 residues. Germline V gene sequence: CDR1 SGHRS, CDR2 YFSETQ. The CDR3 DNA follows: TGCGCCAGCAGCTCACAGGGTCCTAACTATGGCTACACCTTC. Its protein is CASSSQGPNYGYTF.

In DNA, the CDR3 is TGTGCCAGCAGCCAAGATATTCCGGTCTCTGGCACAGATACGCAGTATTTT. Its protein is CASSQDIPVSGTDTQYF. The chain joins TRBV4-2 to TRBJ2-3, with unresolved D. CDR3 length equals 17 residues. Germline V lookup: CDR1 LGHNA, CDR2 YNFKEQ. V dropped 0 bases and J dropped 1 base, with 14 bases sitting between them.

The chain couples TRBV30 to TRBJ1-4; possibly TRBD1 for D (5 bases). Germline CDR1 and CDR2: GTSNPN and SVGIG (reference sequence). Trimming pared 4 bases from V and 16 bases from J, leaving 19 bases between. CDR3 length: 12 residues. The CDR3 DNA sequence: TGTGCCTGGACCCCCGGGAGCAGGGTGTCGTTTTTT. This gives the protein CAWTPGSRVSFF. The variable domain in full, with the rest retrieved from reference TRBV30 and TRBJ1-4, is SQTIHQWPATLVQPVGSPLSLECTVEGTSNPNLYWYRQAAGRGLQLLFYSVGIGQISSEVPQNLSASRPQDRQFILSSKKLLLSDSGFYLCAWTPGSRVSFFGSGTQLSVL.

A single count supports this clone. This chain connects TRBV7-2 to TRBJ2-4; maybe TRBD2 (6 bases). The CDR3 runs 16 residues. Per germline, CDR1 SGHTA and CDR2 FQGNSA. V was shortened by 5 bases and J by 6 bases, with 20 bases between the two germline ends. The DNA of the CDR3 is TGTGCCAGCAGCCCAAATAACGCGGGACCCCTAAACATTCAGTACTTC. Translating it yields CASSPNNAGPLNIQYF.

The rearrangement links TRBV7-3 to TRBJ2-1; TRBD2 matches 8 bases. V gave up 4 bases and J gave up 2 bases; unmatched junction bases: 7. Germline loops: CDR1 SGHTA, CDR2 FQGTGA. The CDR3 totals 16 residues. The CDR3 DNA is TGTGCCAGCAGCTCTCGTCCACTAGCGGCCTACAATGAGCAGTTCTTC. This codes for CASSSRPLAAYNEQFF.

V usage is TRBV6-5 and J usage is TRBJ1-6; TRBD1 is a possible D gene (6 bases). V shed 8 bases and J shed 4 bases, with 9 bases lying between them. CDR1 and CDR2 from the germline V gene are MNHEY and SVGAGI. CDR3 size: 13 residues. For the CDR3, the DNA is TGTGCCAGCGGAACAGGGTATAATTCACCCCTCCACTTT. It encodes CASGTGYNSPLHF.

The chain carries TRBV5-8 and TRBJ2-3, with D possibly being TRBD1 (6 bases). V lost 3 bases and J 0 bases, leaving 14 bases between the germline ends. CDR1 SGHTS and CDR2 YDEGEE come from the germline V gene. The length of the CDR3 is 16 residues. The CDR3 region has the DNA TGTGCCAGCAGCTCGATCCGGGACATTAGCACAGATACGCAGTATTTT. Amino acid sequence: CASSSIRDISTDTQYF.

This clone was seen only a few times. CDR3 in amino acids: CASSLYRVPSGNTIYF. The DNA of the CDR3 is TGTGCCAGCAGTTTGTACCGGGTCCCCTCTGGAAACACCATATATTTT. This chain uses TRBV28 with TRBJ1-3; D is unclear. Trimming took 3 bases from V and 0 from J, leaving 12 bases between them. There are 16 residues in the CDR3. The germline V gene encodes CDR1 MDHEN and CDR2 SYDVKM. The whole variable domain, filled in from reference TRBV28 and TRBJ1-3, reads DVKVTQSSRYLVKRTGEKVFLECVQDMDHENMFWYRQDPGLGLRLIYFSYDVKMKEKGDIPEGYSVSREKKERFSLILESASTNQTSMYLCASSLYRVPSGNTIYFGEGSWLTVV.

The J gene is TRBJ1-2, the V gene TRBV30; perhaps TRBD1 as D (5 bases). This CDR3 comprises 14 residues. The germline V gene has CDR1 GTSNPN and CDR2 SVGIG (reference sequence). V dropped 3 bases and J dropped 5 bases, with 16 bases sitting between them. The CDR3, as DNA: TGTGCCTGGAGGTCGGGGGAGGGGAGGTATGGCTACACCTTC. It codes for CAWRSGEGRYGYTF.

In this sample, this clone turned up many times. This chain connects TRBV4-3 to TRBJ2-1; TRBD1 aligns across 8 bases. Germline assignment: CDR1 LGHNA and CDR2 YSLEER. This CDR3 spans 15 amino acids. V was clipped by 0 bases and J by 3 bases; unmatched bases: 1. Here the CDR3 reads CASSQETGGYNEQFF. For the CDR3, the DNA is TGCGCCAGCAGCCAAGAAACAGGGGGCTACAATGAGCAGTTCTTC.

This sequence joins TRBV2 and TRBJ2-7; D possibly corresponds to TRBD1 (6 bases). The ends were cut back, 7 bases at V and 4 bases at J, with 14 bases in the middle. The CDR3 has 13 residues. The germline CDR1 and CDR2 sequences are SNHLY and FYNNEI. The CDR3 here is CASTRDTKYEQYF. The DNA of the CDR3 is TGTGCCAGCACGAGGGACACCAAATACGAGCAGTACTTC.

The V gene is TRBV5-1, the J gene TRBJ2-5; maybe TRBD1 (5 bases). This CDR3 region has 16 residues. From germline, CDR1 is SGHRS and CDR2 YFSETQ. The V end was cut by 0 bases, the J end by 2 bases, with 14 bases between. The CDR3 sequence is CASSLGQGLLQETQYF. The CDR3 nucleotides are TGCGCCAGCAGCTTGGGGCAGGGTTTATTGCAAGAGACCCAGTACTTC.

A few counts support this clone. This chain uses TRBV4-3 with TRBJ1-1; a weak D match, TRBD1 (5 bases). In germline, CDR1 is LGHNA, CDR2 YSLEER. Trimming took 1 base from V and 2 from J, leaving 8 bases between them. CDR3 size: 14 residues. The chain's CDR3 is CASSQGQLNTEAFF. The DNA of the CDR3 is TGCGCCAGCAGCCAAGGACAGCTAAACACTGAAGCTTTCTTT.

The rearrangement uses TRBV25-1 and TRBJ2-2, with TRBD1 matching 8 bases. The CDR3 consists of 14 residues. V was pared by 8 bases and J by 0 bases, with 2 bases of the junction left unmatched. Germline assignment: CDR1 MGHDK and CDR2 SYGVNS. The CDR3 DNA sequence: TGTGCCAGCGAGACAGGGGCGAACACCGGGGAGCTGTTTTTT. Its protein product is CASETGANTGELFF.

This rearrangement joins TRBV7-2 to TRBJ2-3, with D maybe TRBD1 (6 bases). The length of the CDR3 is 16 residues. Germline assignment: CDR1 SGHTA and CDR2 FQGNSA. V shed 3 bases and J shed 1 base, with 14 bases lying between them. In DNA, the CDR3 is TGTGCCAGCAGCTTCCAGGGGTCAGGAGGCACAGATACGCAGTATTTT. Translated, it gives CASSFQGSGGTDTQYF. Looking up the rest from reference TRBV7-2 and TRBJ2-3 gives the full variable domain: GAGVSQSPSNKVTEKGKDVELRCDPISGHTALYWYRQSLGQGLEFLIYFQGNSAPDKSGLPSDRFSAERTGGSVSTLTIQRTQQEDSAVYLCASSFQGSGGTDTQYFGPGTRLTVL.

The V call is TRBV4-2, the J call TRBJ1-2, with 7 positions matching TRBD1. This CDR3 has 15 amino acids. The germline CDR1 and CDR2 sequences are LGHNA and YNFKEQ. The V segment lost 4 bases and the J segment 3 bases; nucleotides outside the gene matches: 8. The CDR3 here is CASSREQGSYYGYTF. As DNA, the CDR3 is TGTGCCAGCAGCCGGGAACAGGGGAGTTACTATGGCTACACCTTC.

This rearrangement joins TRBV5-1 to TRBJ2-2, with a tentative D call TRBD1 (5 bases). The CDR3 covers 15 residues. Germline V gives CDR1 SGHRS, CDR2 YFSETQ. V lost 7 bases and J 0 bases, leaving 13 bases between the germline ends. This CDR3 is CASSQVRANTGELFF. The CDR3 DNA reads as TGCGCCAGCTCACAGGTCCGGGCGAACACCGGGGAGCTGTTTTTT.

This clone showed up just once. One end of the junction is discordant with germline, which a read error may explain. The rearrangement uses TRBV7-7 and TRBJ2-5; a possible D gene is TRBD2 (5 bases). This CDR3 has 16 residues. The germline CDR1 and CDR2 sequences are SSHAT and FNYEAQ (reference sequence). CDR3: CASSSGEGKRQETQYF. CDR3 coding DNA: TGTGCTAGCAGTTCAGGAGAGGGCAAACGCCAAGAGACCCAGTACTTC.

This clone has just one count. The chain employs TRBV7-2 and TRBJ2-7; tentative D call: TRBD1 (6 bases). V dropped 3 bases and J dropped 5 bases, with 17 bases sitting between them. CDR3 length: 15 amino acids. The germline V gene has CDR1 SGHTA and CDR2 FQGNSA. The CDR3 protein is CASSFKGGVWNEQYF. Written as DNA, the CDR3 is TGTGCCAGCAGCTTCAAAGGGGGAGTGTGGAACGAGCAGTACTTC.

Here the CDR3 reads CASSQDTIGGSSYNSPLHF. DNA of the CDR3: TGCGCCAGCAGCCAAGATACAATCGGCGGGAGCTCCTATAATTCACCCCTCCACTTT. This chain links TRBV4-3 with TRBJ1-6; D gene ambiguous. The CDR3 consists of 19 residues. V shed 0 bases and J shed 0 bases, with 15 bases lying between them. Germline assignment: CDR1 LGHNA and CDR2 YSLEER.

This sequence joins TRBV19 and TRBJ2-1; weak D call: TRBD2 (6 bases). V was pared by 6 bases and J by 5 bases, with 14 bases between. The CDR3 is made up of 14 amino acids. Per the germline V gene, CDR1 is LNHDA and CDR2 is SQIVND (reference sequence). The CDR3 coding sequence is TGTGCCAGTAGAGCCGGGACTCGCGACAATGAGCAGTTCTTC. It translates to CASRAGTRDNEQFF.

V is TRBV10-3 and J is TRBJ2-1; 16 bases align to TRBD2. V was pared by 6 bases and J by 0 bases, with 14 bases of the junction left unmatched. The CDR3 consists of 21 residues. The germline V gene encodes CDR1 ENHRY and CDR2 SYGVKD. The CDR3 DNA sequence: TGTGCCATCAGGAGAATAGGGACTAGCGGGAGGGTAGGCAGCTCCTACAATGAGCAGTTCTTC. Translation gives CAIRRIGTSGRVGSSYNEQFF.

The gene calls are TRBV4-1 and TRBJ2-1; 7 bases are shared with TRBD2. The germline V gene encodes CDR1 MGHRA and CDR2 YSYEKL. The CDR3 runs to 16 residues. V was clipped by 7 bases and J by 2 bases; unmatched bases: 11. This CDR3 reads CASTLGASGPYNEQFF. For the CDR3, the DNA is TGCGCCAGCACCCTAGGGGCTAGCGGACCCTACAATGAGCAGTTCTTC.

This chain uses TRBV6-6 with TRBJ1-3, with 7 nucleotides matching TRBD1. In germline, CDR1 is MNHNY, CDR2 SVGAGI (reference sequence). With V trimmed by 5 bases and J by 2 bases, 6 bases remained unmatched. The CDR3 loop spans 15 amino acids. The CDR3 sequence is CASSLRQGPGNTIYF. CDR3 nucleotide sequence: TGTGCCAGCAGTCTACGACAGGGCCCTGGAAACACCATATATTTT.